This TCR beta chain was captured by sequencing in a study of beta chain features in type 1 diabetes. The authors reverse transcribed all of the isolated RNA, so sequencing captured expressed TCRB transcripts. Average reads for naive, central memory and regulatory T cell samples were roughly 3.4 million. Assay: immunoSEQ multiplex PCR; the TCRdb copy retains only in-frame clones and omits some. The repertoire holds a few hundred thousand clones, with around 13% as singletons. This CDR3 region has 14 residues. Germline loops: CDR1 SGDLS, CDR2 YYNGEE. Trimming left V 3 bases short and J 4 bases short, with 13 bases between. Comments on this clone: Its specificity is unknown.

Stem cell-like memory, regulatory, central memory and naive CD4+ cells were sorted via CD45RO/CCR7/CD25/CD127/CD95/CD27. Findings and limits, study-wide: High-TCR-expressing cells could be over-represented by cDNA sequencing.

This clonotype was sampled from a man aged 18-30 years in good health. The chain couples TRBV9 to TRBJ2-5; D might be TRBD1 (5 bases). Sequenced material: naive CD4+ T cells from blood. The DNA for the CDR3 is TGTGCCAGCAGCGCCGACAGTGTTCCAGAGACCCAGTACTTC. Translation gives CASSADSVPETQYF.